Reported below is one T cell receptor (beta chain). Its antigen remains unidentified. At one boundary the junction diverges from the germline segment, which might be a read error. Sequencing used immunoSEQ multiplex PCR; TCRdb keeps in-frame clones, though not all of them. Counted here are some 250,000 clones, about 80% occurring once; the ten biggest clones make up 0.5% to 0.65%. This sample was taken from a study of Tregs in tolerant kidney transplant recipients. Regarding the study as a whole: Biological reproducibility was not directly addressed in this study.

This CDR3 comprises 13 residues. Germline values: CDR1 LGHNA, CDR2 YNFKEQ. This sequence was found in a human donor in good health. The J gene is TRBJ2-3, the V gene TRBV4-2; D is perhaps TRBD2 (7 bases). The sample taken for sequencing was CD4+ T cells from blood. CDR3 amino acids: CASSPLERGGVDF. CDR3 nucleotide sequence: TGTGCCAGCAGCCCACTGGAGAGGGGGGGCGTAGATTTT.